This T cell receptor (beta chain) is from a study of blood T cell repertoires in COVID-19. Study-level information: The origin of the acute and convalescent COVID-19 samples was the United States, Italy and Spain. T cells, B-cell-depleted T cells, or PBMCs provided the cDNA or gDNA that served as material.

Study processing details: Amplification with reference gene primers provided the estimates of nucleated cell counts. Profiling relied on immunoSEQ multiplex PCR, and the TCRdb table lists in-frame clones only, not all of them. That table is the source of V, J and clone size, and D and trimming were worked out from the DNA. The sample consists of 53,000 or so clones, 70% to 80% of them appearing once. The germline gives CDR1 SGHRS, CDR2 YFSETQ. The length of the CDR3 is 17 residues. V was clipped by 0 bases and J by 4 bases, with 19 bases between them. This sequence was found in a man in his 60s with acute or convalescent COVID-19. The material sequenced was peripheral blood. The V and J genes are TRBV5-1 and TRBJ2-5; perhaps TRBD2 as D (8 bases). The CDR3 region has the DNA TGCGCCAGCAGCTTGGGGGCCGGGACTAGACAGGGAGAGACCCAGTACTTC. Translation gives CASSLGAGTRQGETQYF.